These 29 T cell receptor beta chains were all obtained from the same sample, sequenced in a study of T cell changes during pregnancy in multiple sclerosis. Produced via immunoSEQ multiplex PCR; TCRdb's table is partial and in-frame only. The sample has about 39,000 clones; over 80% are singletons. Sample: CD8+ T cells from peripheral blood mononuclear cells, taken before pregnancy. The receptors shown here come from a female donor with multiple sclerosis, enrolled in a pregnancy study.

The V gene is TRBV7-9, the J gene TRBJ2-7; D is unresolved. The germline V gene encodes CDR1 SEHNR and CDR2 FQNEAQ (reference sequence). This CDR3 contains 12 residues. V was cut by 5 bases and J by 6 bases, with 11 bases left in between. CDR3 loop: CASSRLPLEQYF. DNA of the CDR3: TGTGCCAGCAGCCGTCTTCCCCTCGAGCAGTACTTC.

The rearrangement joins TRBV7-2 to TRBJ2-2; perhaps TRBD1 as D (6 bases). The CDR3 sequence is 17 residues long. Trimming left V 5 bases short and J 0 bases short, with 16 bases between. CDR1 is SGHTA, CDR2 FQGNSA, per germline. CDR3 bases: TGTGCCAGCAGCCCTAAGCTTAGACAGGCGAACACCGGGGAGCTGTTTTTT. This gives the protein CASSPKLRQANTGELFF.

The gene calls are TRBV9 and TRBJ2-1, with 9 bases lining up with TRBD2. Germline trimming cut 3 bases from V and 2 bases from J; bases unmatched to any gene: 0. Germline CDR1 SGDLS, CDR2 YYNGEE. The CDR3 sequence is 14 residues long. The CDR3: CASSGGGAYNEQFF. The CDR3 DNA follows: TGTGCCAGCAGCGGCGGGGGGGCCTACAATGAGCAGTTCTTC.

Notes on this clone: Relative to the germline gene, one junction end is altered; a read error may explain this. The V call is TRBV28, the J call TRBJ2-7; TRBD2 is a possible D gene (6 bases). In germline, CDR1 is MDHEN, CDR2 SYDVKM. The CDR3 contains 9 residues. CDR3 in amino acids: CASGREQHF. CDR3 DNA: TGTGCCAGCGGCCGGGAGCAGCACTTC.

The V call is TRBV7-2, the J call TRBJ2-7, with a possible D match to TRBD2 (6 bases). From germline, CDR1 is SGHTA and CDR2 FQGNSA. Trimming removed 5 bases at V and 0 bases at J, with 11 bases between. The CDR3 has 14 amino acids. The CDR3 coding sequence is TGTGCCAGCAGCACGGGACTCCACTCCTACGAGCAGTACTTC. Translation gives CASSTGLHSYEQYF.

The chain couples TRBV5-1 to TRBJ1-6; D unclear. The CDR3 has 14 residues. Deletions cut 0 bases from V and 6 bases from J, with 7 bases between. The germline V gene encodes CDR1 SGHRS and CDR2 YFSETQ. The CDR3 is CASSLVSVNSPLHF. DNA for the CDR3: TGCGCCAGCAGCTTGGTTTCGGTTAATTCACCCCTCCACTTT.

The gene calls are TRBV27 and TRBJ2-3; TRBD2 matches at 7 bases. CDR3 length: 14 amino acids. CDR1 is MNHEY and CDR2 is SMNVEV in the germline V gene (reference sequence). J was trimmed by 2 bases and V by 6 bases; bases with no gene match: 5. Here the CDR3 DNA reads TGTGCCAGCAGCTCAAGCGGGACCACAGATACGCAGTATTTT. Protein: CASSSSGTTDTQYF.

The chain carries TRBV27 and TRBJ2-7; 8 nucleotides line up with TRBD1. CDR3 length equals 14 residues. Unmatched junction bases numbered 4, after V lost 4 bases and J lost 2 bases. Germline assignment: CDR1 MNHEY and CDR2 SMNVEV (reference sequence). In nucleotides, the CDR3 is TGTGCCAGCAGTTATGGACAGGGAGCCTACGAGCAGTACTTC. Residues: CASSYGQGAYEQYF.

The CDR3 sequence is CASSTRQGATNEKLFF. CDR3 DNA sequence: TGTGCCAGCAGCACCCGACAGGGAGCAACTAATGAAAAACTGTTTTTT. This chain connects TRBV7-9 to TRBJ1-4, with 7 bases fitting TRBD1. V lost 5 bases and J lost 0; bases outside the gene matches: 6. The CDR3 consists of 16 residues. The V gene's germline CDR1 is SEHNR and CDR2 FQNEAQ (reference sequence). The variable domain in full, completed from reference TRBV7-9 and TRBJ1-4, reads DTGVSQNPRHKITKRGQNVTFRCDPISEHNRLYWYRQTLGQGPEFLTYFQNEAQLEKSRLLSDRFSAERPKGSFSTLEIQRTEQGDSAMYLCASSTRQGATNEKLFFGSGTQLSVL.

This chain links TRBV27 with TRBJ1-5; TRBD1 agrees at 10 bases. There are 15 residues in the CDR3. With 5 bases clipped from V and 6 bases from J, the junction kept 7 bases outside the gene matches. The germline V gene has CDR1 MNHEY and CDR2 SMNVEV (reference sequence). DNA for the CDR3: TGTGCCAGCAGTCAGAGACAGGGGGCGGGTCAGCCCCAGCATTTT. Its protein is CASSQRQGAGQPQHF.

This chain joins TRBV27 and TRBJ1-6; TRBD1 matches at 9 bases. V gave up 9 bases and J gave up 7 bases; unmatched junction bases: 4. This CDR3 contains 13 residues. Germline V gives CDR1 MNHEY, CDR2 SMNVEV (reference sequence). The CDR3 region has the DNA TGTGCCAGTTCGACAGGGGGGAATTCACCCCTCCACTTT. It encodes CASSTGGNSPLHF.

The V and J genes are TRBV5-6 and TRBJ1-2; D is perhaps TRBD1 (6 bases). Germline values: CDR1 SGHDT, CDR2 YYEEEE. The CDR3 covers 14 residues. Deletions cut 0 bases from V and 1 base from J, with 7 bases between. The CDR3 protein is CASSLDRVNYGYTF. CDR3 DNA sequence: TGTGCCAGCAGCTTGGACAGGGTTAACTATGGCTACACCTTC.

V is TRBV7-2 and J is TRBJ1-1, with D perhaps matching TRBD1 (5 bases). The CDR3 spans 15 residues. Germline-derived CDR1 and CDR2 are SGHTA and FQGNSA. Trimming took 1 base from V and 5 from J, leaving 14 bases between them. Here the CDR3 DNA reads TGTGCCAGCAGCTTAGTCGCAGGGCCCTTTACTGAAGCTTTCTTT. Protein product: CASSLVAGPFTEAFF.

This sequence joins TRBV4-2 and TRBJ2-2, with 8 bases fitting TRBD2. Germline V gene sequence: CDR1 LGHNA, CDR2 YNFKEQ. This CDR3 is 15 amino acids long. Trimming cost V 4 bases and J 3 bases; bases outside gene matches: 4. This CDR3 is CASSRDSGDTGELFF. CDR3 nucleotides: TGTGCCAGCAGCCGGGATAGCGGGGACACCGGGGAGCTGTTTTTT.

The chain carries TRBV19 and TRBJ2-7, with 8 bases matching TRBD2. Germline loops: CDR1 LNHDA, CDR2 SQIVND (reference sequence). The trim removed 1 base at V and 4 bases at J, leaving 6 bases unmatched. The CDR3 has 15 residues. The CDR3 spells CASSIGSGLVYEQYF. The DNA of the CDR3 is TGTGCCAGTAGTATAGGGTCGGGACTAGTTTACGAGCAGTACTTC. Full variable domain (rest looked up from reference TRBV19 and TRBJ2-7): DGGITQSPKYLFRKEGQNVTLSCEQNLNHDAMYWYRQDPGQGLRLIYYSQIVNDFQKGDIAEGYSVSREKKESFPLTVTSAQKNPTAFYLCASSIGSGLVYEQYFGPGTRLTVT.

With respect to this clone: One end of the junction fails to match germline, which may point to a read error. This CDR3 reads CARSGGGNEKLFF. The CDR3 nucleotides are TGTGCCCGGAGCGGGGGGGGCAATGAAAAACTGTTTTTT. V usage is TRBV30 and J usage is TRBJ1-4, with D tentatively TRBD1 (6 bases). Germline V gene data show CDR1 as GTSNPN and CDR2 as SVGIG (reference sequence). The CDR3 is 13 amino acids.

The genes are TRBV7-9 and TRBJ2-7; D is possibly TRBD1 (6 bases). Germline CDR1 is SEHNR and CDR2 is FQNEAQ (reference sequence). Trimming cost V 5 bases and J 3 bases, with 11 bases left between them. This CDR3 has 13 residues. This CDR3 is CASSPSDSYEQYF. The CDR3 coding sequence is TGTGCCAGCAGCCCATCGGACAGCTACGAGCAGTACTTC. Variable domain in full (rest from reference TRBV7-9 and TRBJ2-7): DTGVSQNPRHKITKRGQNVTFRCDPISEHNRLYWYRQTLGQGPEFLTYFQNEAQLEKSRLLSDRFSAERPKGSFSTLEIQRTEQGDSAMYLCASSPSDSYEQYFGPGTRLTVT.

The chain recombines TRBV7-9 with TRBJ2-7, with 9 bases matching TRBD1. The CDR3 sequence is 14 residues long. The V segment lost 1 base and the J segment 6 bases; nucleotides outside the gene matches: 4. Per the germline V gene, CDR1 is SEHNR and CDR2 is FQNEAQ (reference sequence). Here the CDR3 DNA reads TGTGCCAGCAGCTTAGGGGGACAGGGAGGCGAGCAGTACTTC. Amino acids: CASSLGGQGGEQYF.

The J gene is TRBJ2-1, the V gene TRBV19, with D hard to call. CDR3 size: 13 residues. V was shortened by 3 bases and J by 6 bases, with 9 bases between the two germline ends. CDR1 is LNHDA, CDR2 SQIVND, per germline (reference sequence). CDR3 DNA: TGTGCCAGTAGTATCGTCCTAGTCAATGAGCAGTTCTTC. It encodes CASSIVLVNEQFF.

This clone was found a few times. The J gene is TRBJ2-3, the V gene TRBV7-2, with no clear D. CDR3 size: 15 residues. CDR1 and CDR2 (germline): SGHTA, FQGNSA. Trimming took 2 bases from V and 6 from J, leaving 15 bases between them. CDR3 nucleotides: TGTGCCAGCAGCTTATTTCGCGGTCTGATGGATACGCAGTATTTT. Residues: CASSLFRGLMDTQYF.

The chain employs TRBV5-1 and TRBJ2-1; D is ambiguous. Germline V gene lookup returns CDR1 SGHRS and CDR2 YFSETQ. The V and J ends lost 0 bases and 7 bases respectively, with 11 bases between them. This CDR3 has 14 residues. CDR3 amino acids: CASSLASGFNEQFF. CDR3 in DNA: TGCGCCAGCAGCTTGGCGTCAGGTTTTAATGAGCAGTTCTTC.

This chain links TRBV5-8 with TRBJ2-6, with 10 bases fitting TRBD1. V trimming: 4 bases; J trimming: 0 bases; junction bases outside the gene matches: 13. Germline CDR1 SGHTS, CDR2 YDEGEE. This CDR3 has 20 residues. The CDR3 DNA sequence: TGTGCCAGCAGCGAGGGGCTACGGGACAGGGGATTCTCTGGGGCCAACGTCCTGACTTTC. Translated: CASSEGLRDRGFSGANVLTF.

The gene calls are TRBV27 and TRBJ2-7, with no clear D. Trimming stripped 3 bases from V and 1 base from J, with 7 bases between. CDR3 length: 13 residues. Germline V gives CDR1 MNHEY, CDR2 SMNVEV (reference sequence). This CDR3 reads CASSLGKSYEQYF. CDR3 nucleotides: TGTGCCAGCAGTTTGGGCAAATCCTACGAGCAGTACTTC.

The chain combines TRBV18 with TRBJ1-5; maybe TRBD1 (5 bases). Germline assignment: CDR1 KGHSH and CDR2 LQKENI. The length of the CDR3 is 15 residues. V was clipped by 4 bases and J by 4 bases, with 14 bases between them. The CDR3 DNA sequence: TGTGCCAGCTCACATACTCCGGGGGAGAATCAGCCCCAGCATTTT. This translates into CASSHTPGENQPQHF.

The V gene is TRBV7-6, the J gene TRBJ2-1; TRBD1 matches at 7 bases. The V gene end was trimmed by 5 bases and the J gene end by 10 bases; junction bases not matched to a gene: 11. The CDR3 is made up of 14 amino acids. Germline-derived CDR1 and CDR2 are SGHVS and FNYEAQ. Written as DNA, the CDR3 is TGTGCCAGCAGCCACAGGGGCGCAGGGGTCGAGCAGTTCTTC. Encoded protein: CASSHRGAGVEQFF.

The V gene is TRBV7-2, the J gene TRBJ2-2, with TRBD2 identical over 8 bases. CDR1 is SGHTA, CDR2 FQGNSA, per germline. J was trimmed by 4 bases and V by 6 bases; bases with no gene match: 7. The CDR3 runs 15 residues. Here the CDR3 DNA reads TGTGCCAGCAGTCACCCGGGACTAGGCACCGGGGAGCTGTTTTTT. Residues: CASSHPGLGTGELFF.

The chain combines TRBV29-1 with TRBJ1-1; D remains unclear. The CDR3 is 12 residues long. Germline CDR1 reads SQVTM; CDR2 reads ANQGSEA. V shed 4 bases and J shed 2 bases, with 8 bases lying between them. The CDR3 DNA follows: TGCAGCGTTGGGAGGATAAACACTGAAGCTTTCTTT. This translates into CSVGRINTEAFF.

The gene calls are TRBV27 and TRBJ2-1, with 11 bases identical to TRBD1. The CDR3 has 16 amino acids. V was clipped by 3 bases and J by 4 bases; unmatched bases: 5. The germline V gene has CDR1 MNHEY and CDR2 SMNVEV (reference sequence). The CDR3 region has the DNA TGTGCCAGCAGTTTCTTGGACAGGGGGCTATACAATGAGCAGTTCTTC. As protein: CASSFLDRGLYNEQFF.

The CDR3 protein is CASSLYGLPPDTEAFF. CDR3 sequence (DNA): TGTGCCAGCAGCTTGTATGGGCTCCCTCCCGACACTGAAGCTTTCTTT. The chain has TRBV5-4 and TRBJ1-1; D gene uncertain. The CDR3 length is 16 residues. The ends were cut back, 1 base at V and 3 bases at J, with 16 bases in the middle. Germline V lookup: CDR1 SGHNT, CDR2 YYREEE (reference sequence).